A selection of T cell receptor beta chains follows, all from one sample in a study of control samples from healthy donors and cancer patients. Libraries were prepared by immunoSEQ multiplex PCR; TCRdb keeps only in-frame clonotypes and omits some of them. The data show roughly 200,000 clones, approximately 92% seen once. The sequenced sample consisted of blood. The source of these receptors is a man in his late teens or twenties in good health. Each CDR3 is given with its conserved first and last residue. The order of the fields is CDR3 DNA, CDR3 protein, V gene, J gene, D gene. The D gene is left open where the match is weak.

TGTGCCAGCACCCGGGTCAAAGGAACTGAAGCTTTCTTT,CASTRVKGTEAFF,TRBV6-5,TRBJ1-1,-
TGCGCCAGCAGCTTGGCGGGGGCGCAGACCGGGGAGCTGTTTTTT,CASSLAGAQTGELFF,TRBV5-1,TRBJ2-2,-
TGCGCCAGCAGCTTGGATGAGCCCCAGCATTTT,CASSLDEPQHF,TRBV5-1,TRBJ1-5,-
TGTGCCAGCAGCACACGGACTAGCGGGGGAAAAGAGACCCAGTACTTC,CASSTRTSGGKETQYF,TRBV21-1,TRBJ2-5,-
TGTGCCAGCAGTTACTCCTTATACACGAACACCGGGGAGCTGTTTTTT,CASSYSLYTNTGELFF,TRBV6-5,TRBJ2-2,-
TGTGCCAGCTCACCTCGCGAGGGAAGGTTGAACACTGAAGCTTTCTTT,CASSPREGRLNTEAFF,TRBV18,TRBJ1-1,-
TGTGCCAGCAGTCGGACAGGCCAGGCCAATCAGCCCCAGCATTTT,CASSRTGQANQPQHF,TRBV6-6,TRBJ1-5,TRBD1
TGTGCCAGCAGCCAAGGGACTAGCGGGGGAGGGGCCGGGGAGCTGTTTTTT,CASSQGTSGGGAGELFF,TRBV3-1/TRBV3-2,TRBJ2-2,TRBD2
TGTGCCATCGGACGAGAGGGGGCAGGGAACTATGGCTACACCTTC,CAIGREGAGNYGYTF,TRBV5-4,TRBJ1-2,TRBD1
TGTGCCAGCAGCTTAGAGGCCGGGACAGGTTACTACTCTGGAAACACCATATATTTT,CASSLEAGTGYYSGNTIYF,TRBV11-2,TRBJ1-3,TRBD1
TGTGCCTGGGACCCGGGACAGGGATTTCGTGGGGCCAACGTCCCGACTTTC,CAWDPGQGFRGANVPTF,TRBV30,TRBJ2-6,TRBD1
TGTGCCACCAGCAGAGATTTAGCGGGGAGAATGTCGAACACTGAAGCTTTCTTT,CATSRDLAGRMSNTEAFF,TRBV15,TRBJ1-1,-
TGCAGCGTTGAGGCAGGGCGGCCGTACAATGAGCAGTTCTTC,CSVEAGRPYNEQFF,TRBV29-1,TRBJ2-1,-
TGTGCCAGCAGCATGGGGACAGCCCACACCGGGGAGCTGTTTTTT,CASSMGTAHTGELFF,TRBV6-5,TRBJ2-2,TRBD1
TGTGCCAGCAGAACAGGGGATAGGGAAAAACTGTTTTTT,CASRTGDREKLFF,TRBV28,TRBJ1-4,TRBD1